The TCR beta chain described here comes from a study of cytomegalovirus exposure and HLA in healthy donors. Study at large: Earlier sequencing of 150 million to 200 million T cells yielded roughly 120 million unique TCR beta sequences.

In the PCR, 60 Vbeta and 13 Jbeta primers were used. TCRdb's copy holds only in-frame clones and misses some; the assay was immunoSEQ multiplex PCR. The profile shows approximately 100,000 clones, roughly 76% of them singletons. The CDR3 sequence is 14 residues long. From germline, CDR1 is SGHRS and CDR2 YFSETQ. Between the trimmed V and J ends, which lost 3 bases and 2 bases, there was a span of 11 bases. About this clone itself: Its cognate antigen is unknown.

Study-wide results and caveats: A later examination showed that TCR association rates differed by HLA locus, with DRB1 most and HLA-C fewest.

The chain couples TRBV5-1 to TRBJ1-1, with a weak D call TRBD1 (6 bases). Sequenced sample: PBMCs. This receptor was taken from a human donor in good health. CDR3 loop: CASSSGTSNTEAFF. The DNA for the CDR3 is TGCGCCAGCAGCTCCGGGACATCAAACACTGAAGCTTTCTTT.